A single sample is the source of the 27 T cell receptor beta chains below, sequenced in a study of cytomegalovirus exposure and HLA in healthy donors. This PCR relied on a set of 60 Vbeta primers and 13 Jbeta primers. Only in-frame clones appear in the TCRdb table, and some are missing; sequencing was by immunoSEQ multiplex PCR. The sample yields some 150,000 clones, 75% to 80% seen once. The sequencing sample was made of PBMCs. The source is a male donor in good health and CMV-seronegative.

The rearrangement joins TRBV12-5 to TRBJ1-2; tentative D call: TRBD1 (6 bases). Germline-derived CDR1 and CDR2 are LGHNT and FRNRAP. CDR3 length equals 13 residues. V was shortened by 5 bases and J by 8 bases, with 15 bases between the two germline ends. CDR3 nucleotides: TGTGCTAGTGGTAGATGGTTAGGGGGAGGCTACACCTTC. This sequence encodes CASGRWLGGGYTF.

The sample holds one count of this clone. The CDR3 sequence is CASSPRTSGNTGELFF. CDR3 bases: TGTGCCAGCAGCCCCCGGACTAGCGGCAACACCGGGGAGCTGTTTTTT. J is TRBJ2-2 and V is TRBV11-3; 10 bases map to TRBD2. The length of the CDR3 is 16 residues. The V segment lost 5 bases and the J segment 2 bases; nucleotides outside the gene matches: 5. Germline V gene sequence: CDR1 SGHNT, CDR2 YENEEA. Together with reference TRBV11-3 and TRBJ2-2, the CDR3 gives the full variable domain: EAGVVQSPRYKIIEKKQPVAFWCNPISGHNTLYWYLQNLGQGPELLIRYENEEAVDDSQLPKDRFSAERLKGVDSTLKIQPAELGDSAVYLCASSPRTSGNTGELFFGEGSRLTVL.

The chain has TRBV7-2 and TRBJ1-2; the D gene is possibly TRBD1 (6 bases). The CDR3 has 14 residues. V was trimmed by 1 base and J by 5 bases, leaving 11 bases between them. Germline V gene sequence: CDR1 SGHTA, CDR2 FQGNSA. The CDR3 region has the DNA TGTGCCAGCAGCTTAGGGGGGGGCGCTTATGGCTACACCTTC. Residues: CASSLGGGAYGYTF.

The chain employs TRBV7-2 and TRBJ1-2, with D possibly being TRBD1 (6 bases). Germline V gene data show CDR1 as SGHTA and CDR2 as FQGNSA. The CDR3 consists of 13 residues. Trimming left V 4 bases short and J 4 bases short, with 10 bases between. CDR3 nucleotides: TGTGCCAGCAGCTCCTCGACAGGCTATGGCTACACCTTC. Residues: CASSSSTGYGYTF.

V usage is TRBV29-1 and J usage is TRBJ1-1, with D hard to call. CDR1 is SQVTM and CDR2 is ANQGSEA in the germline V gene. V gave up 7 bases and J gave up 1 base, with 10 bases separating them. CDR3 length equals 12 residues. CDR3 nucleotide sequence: TGCAGCGGCTCGCGGGGGAACACTGAAGCTTTCTTT. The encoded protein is CSGSRGNTEAFF.

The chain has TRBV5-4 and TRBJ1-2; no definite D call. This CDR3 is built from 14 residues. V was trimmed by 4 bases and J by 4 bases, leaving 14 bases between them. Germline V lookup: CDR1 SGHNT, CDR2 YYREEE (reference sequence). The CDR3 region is CASSPAAGGYGYTF. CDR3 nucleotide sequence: TGTGCCAGCAGCCCCGCTGCGGGCGGCTATGGCTACACCTTC.

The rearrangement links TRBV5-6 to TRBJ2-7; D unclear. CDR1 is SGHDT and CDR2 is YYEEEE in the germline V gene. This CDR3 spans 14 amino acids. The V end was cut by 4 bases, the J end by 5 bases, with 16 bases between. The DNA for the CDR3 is TGTGCCAGCAGCCTTATACCTGGGCAAGACGAGCAGTACTTC. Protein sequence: CASSLIPGQDEQYF.

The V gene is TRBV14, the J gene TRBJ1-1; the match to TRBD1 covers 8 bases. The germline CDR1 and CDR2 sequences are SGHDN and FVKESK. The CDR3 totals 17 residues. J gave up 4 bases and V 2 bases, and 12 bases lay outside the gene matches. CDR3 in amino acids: CASSQTGQGVFGTEAFF. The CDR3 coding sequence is TGTGCCAGCAGCCAAACTGGACAGGGAGTCTTTGGCACTGAAGCTTTCTTT.

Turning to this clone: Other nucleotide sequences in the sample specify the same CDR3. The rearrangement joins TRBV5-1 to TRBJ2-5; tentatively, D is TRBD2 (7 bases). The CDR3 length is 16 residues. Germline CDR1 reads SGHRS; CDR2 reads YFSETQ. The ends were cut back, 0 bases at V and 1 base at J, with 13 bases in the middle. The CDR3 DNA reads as TGCGCCAGCAGCTTGGACCGGGGGGCCCTCCAAGAGACCCAGTACTTC. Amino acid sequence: CASSLDRGALQETQYF.

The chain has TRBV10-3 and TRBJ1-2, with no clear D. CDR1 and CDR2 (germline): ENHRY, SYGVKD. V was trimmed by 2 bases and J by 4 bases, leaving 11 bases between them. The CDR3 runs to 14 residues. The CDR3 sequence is CAISEIPDTYGYTF. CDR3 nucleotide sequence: TGTGCCATCAGTGAGATCCCAGATACCTATGGCTACACCTTC.

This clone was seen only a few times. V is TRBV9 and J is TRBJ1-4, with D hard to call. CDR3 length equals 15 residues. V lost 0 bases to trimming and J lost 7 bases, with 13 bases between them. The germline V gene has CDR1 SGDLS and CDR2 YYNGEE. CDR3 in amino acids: CASSVGTGGSEKLFF. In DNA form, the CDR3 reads TGTGCCAGCAGCGTAGGTACGGGAGGTTCTGAAAAACTGTTTTTT.

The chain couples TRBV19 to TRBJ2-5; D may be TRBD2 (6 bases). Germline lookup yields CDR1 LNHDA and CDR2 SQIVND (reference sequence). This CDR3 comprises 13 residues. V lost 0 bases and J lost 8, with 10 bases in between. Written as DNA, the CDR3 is TGTGCCAGTAGTATAGATCCCGGGGGTACCCAGTACTTC. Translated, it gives CASSIDPGGTQYF.

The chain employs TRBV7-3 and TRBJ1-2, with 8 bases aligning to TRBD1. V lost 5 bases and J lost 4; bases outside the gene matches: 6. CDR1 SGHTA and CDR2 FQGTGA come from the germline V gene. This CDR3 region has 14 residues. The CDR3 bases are TGTGCCAGCAGCCCCCGGGACAGGATCTATGGCTACACCTTC. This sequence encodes CASSPRDRIYGYTF.

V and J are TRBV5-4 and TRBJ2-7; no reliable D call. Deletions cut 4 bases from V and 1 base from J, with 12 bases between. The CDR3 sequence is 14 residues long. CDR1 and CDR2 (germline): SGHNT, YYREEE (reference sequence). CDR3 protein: CASSPRGSSYEQYF. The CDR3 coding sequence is TGTGCCAGCAGCCCCCGCGGCTCATCCTACGAGCAGTACTTC.

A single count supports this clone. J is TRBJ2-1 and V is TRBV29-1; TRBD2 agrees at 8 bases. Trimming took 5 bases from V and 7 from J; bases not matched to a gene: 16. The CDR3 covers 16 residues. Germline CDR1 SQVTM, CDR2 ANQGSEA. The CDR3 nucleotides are TGCAGCGTTTGGGGGGAGGGCGGGGGGCCGTGGAATGAGCAGTTCTTC. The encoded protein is CSVWGEGGGPWNEQFF.

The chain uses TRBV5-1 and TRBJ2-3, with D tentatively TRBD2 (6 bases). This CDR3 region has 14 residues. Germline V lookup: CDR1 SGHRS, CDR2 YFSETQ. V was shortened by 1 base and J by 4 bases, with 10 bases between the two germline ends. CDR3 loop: CASSLTGEPDTQYF. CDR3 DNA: TGCGCCAGCAGCTTGACGGGAGAACCAGATACGCAGTATTTT. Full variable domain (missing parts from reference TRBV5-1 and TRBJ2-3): KAGVTQTPRYLIKTRGQQVTLSCSPISGHRSVSWYQQTPGQGLQFLFEYFSETQRNKGNFPGRFSGRQFSNSRSEMNVSTLELGDSALYLCASSLTGEPDTQYFGPGTRLTVL.

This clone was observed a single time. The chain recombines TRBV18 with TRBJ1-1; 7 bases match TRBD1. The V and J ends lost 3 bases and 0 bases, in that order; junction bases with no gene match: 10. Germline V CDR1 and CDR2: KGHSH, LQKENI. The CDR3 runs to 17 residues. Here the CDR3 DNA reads TGTGCCAGCTCACCTCGTCGGACAGGACCCATGAACACTGAAGCTTTCTTT. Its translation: CASSPRRTGPMNTEAFF.

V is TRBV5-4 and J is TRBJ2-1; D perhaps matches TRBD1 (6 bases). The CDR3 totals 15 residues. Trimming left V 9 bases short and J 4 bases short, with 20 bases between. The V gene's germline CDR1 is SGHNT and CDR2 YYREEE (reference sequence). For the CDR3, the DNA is TGTGCCACTTACTTGGGCAGGGGCGAATACAATGAGCAGTTCTTC. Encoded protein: CATYLGRGEYNEQFF. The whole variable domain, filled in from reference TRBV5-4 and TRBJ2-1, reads ETGVTQSPTHLIKTRGQQVTLRCSSQSGHNTVSWYQQALGQGPQFIFQYYREEENGRGNFPPRFSGLQFPNYSSELNVNALELDDSALYLCATYLGRGEYNEQFFGPGTRLTVL.

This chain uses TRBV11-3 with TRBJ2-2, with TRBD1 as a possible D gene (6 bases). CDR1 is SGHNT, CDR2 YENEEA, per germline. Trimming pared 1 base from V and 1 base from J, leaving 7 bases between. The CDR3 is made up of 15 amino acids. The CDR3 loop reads CASSLGRGNTGELFF. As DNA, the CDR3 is TGTGCCAGCAGCTTAGGCAGGGGGAACACCGGGGAGCTGTTTTTT. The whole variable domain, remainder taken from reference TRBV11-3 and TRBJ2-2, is EAGVVQSPRYKIIEKKQPVAFWCNPISGHNTLYWYLQNLGQGPELLIRYENEEAVDDSQLPKDRFSAERLKGVDSTLKIQPAELGDSAVYLCASSLGRGNTGELFFGEGSRLTVL.

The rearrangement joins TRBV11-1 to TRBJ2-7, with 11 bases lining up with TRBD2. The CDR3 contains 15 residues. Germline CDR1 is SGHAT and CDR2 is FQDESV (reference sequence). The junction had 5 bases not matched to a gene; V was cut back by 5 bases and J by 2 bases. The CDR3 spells CASSTGTSGAYEQYF. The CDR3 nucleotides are TGTGCCAGCAGCACCGGGACTAGCGGAGCCTACGAGCAGTACTTC.

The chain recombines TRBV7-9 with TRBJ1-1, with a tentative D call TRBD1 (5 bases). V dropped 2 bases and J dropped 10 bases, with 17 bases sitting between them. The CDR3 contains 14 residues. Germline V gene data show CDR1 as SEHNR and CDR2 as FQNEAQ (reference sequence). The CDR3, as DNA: TGTGCCAGCAGCTTAAGCGGGGGGAACCCGGGAGCTTTCTTT. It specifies CASSLSGGNPGAFF.

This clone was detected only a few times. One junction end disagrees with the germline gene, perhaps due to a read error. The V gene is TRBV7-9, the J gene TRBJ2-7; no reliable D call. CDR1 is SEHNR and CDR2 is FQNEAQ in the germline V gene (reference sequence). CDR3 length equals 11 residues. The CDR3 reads CSSSRSYEQYF. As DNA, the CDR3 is TGTTCCAGCAGCCGCTCCTACGAGCAGTACTTC.

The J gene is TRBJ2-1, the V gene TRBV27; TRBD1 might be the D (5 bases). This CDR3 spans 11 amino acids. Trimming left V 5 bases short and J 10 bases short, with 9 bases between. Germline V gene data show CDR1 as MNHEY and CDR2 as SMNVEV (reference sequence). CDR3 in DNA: TGTGCCAGCAGTCTGGGGCAAGAGCAGTTCTTC. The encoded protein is CASSLGQEQFF.

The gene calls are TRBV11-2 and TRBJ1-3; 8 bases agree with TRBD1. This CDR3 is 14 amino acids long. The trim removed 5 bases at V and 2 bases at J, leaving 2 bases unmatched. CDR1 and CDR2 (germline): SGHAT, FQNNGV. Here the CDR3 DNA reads TGTGCCAGCAGCACACAGGGGGCTGGAAACACCATATATTTT. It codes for CASSTQGAGNTIYF.

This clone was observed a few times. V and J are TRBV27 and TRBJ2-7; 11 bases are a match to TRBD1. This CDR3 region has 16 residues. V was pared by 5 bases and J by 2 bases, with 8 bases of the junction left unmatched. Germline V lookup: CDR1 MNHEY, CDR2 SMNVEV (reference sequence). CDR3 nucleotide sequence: TGTGCCAGCAGTCAGAGGGGGGACAGGGGGACCTACGAGCAGTACTTC. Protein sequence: CASSQRGDRGTYEQYF.

The CDR3 loop reads CASSSGDRANSPLHF. The DNA of the CDR3 is TGTGCCAGCAGCTCCGGGGACAGGGCGAATTCACCCCTCCACTTT. The rearrangement links TRBV5-4 to TRBJ1-6; 9 bases match TRBD1. The V and J ends lost 3 bases and 7 bases, in that order; junction bases with no gene match: 5. Germline assignment: CDR1 SGHNT and CDR2 YYREEE (reference sequence). This CDR3 has 15 amino acids.

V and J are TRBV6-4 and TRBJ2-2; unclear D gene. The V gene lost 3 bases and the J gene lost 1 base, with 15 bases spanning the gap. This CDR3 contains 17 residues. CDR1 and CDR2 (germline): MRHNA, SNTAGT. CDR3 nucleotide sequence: TGTGCCAGCAGTGAAAAGTCGCGAGGCCTGAACACCGGGGAGCTGTTTTTT. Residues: CASSEKSRGLNTGELFF.